The sequence of this T cell receptor beta chain was determined in a study of T cells in Graves' hyperthyroidism and ophthalmopathy. The CDR3 consists of 13 residues. Looked up from germline, CDR1 is MDHEN and CDR2 is SYDVKM. The J segment lost 5 bases and the V segment lost 7 bases, leaving 7 bases of the junction unmatched. Clinical symptoms, serum thyroxine and TRAb, thyroid ultrasound and orbital computed tomography together formed the diagnostic basis. RNA transcripts yielded amplified TCR beta CDR3 regions. Initially, a first-round RT-PCR of the TCR CDR3 employed the HTBI primer set. MiXCR, applied by TCRdb to the multiplex PCR reads, yields one record per CDR3 protein. The table records 500,000 to 650,000 distinct CDR3 sequences, roughly 15% of them present only once.

This TCR came from a woman aged 45-60 years with Graves' ophthalmopathy. V is TRBV28 and J is TRBJ2-5, with 7 bases that match TRBD1. Specimen: blood. The CDR3 region has the DNA TGTGCCAGCAAACCGGGCAGGGGGGAGACCCAGTACTTC. Translated: CASKPGRGETQYF.